This TCR beta chain was sequenced for a study of blood T cell repertoires in COVID-19. Study in general: T cells, B-cell-depleted T cells, or PBMCs provided the cDNA or gDNA that served as material.

V dropped 2 bases and J dropped 2; count of bases not matched to a gene: 7. Germline CDR1 and CDR2: SGHTA and FQGTGA. CDR3 length equals 17 residues. This table comes from immunoSEQ multiplex PCR, and its TCRdb copy is limited to in-frame clones, with some not included. The sample lists 180,000 or so clones; 75% to 85% were seen once. J is TRBJ2-3 and V is TRBV7-3, with 10 bases identical to TRBD2. This TCR came from a middle-aged woman with COVID-19, enrolled during active disease. Specimen: peripheral blood. CDR3 DNA sequence: TGTGCCAGCAGCTTAGGTTTTACTAGCGGGATCACAGATACGCAGTATTTT. It encodes CASSLGFTSGITDTQYF.